This T cell receptor (beta chain) was found in a study of cytotoxic CD8 clonotypes in ibrutinib-treated CLL. Looking at the study overall: After median roughly 68 months, roughly 15 stayed in remission, about 12 progressed; responses roughly 25 partial, 2 complete.

CDR1 and CDR2 from the germline V gene are MNHEY and SVGAGI. Trimming pared 1 base from V and 5 bases from J, leaving 6 bases between. The CDR3 runs 13 residues. Regarding this clone: Its antigen remains unknown.

General study points: Shared public clonotypes were rare, and on treatment they either got smaller or stayed the same. Whereas clonality rose at ibrutinib response, it declined toward baseline at progression. Starting clonality was above that of age-matched healthy donors and tracked circulating CD8+ T-cell counts.

Only in-frame clones appear in the TCRdb table, and some are missing; sequencing was by immunoSEQ multiplex PCR. The table shows hundreds of thousands of clones, with under 75% occurring only once. The receptor was derived from a human donor with chronic lymphocytic leukemia. Sequenced material: PBMCs, taken after 24 months of ibrutinib treatment. The chain has TRBV6-5 and TRBJ2-1; D unclear. CDR3 coding DNA: TGTGCCAGCAGTTACTTGACCAACAATGAGCAGTTCTTC. This gives the protein CASSYLTNNEQFF.